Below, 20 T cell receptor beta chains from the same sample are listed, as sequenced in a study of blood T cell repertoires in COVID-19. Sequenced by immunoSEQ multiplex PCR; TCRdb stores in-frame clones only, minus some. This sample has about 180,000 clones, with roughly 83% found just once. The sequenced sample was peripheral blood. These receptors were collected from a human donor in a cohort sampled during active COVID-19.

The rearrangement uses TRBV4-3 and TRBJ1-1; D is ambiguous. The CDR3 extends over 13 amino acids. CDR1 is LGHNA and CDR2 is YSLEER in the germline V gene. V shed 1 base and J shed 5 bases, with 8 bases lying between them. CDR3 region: CASSQGSGTEAFF. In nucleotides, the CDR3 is TGCGCCAGCAGCCAAGGCTCGGGGACTGAAGCTTTCTTT.

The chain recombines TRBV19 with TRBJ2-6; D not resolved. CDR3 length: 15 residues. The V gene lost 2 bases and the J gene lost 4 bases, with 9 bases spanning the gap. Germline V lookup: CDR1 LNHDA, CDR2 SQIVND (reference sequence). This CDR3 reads CASSIKSLGANVLTF. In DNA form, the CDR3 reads TGTGCCAGTAGTATAAAAAGCTTAGGGGCCAACGTCCTGACTTTC.

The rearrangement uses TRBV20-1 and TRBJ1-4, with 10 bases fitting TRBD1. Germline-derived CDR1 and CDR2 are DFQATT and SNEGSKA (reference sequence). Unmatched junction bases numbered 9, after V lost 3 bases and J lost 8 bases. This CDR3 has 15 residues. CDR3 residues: CSASWGQGRGEKLFF. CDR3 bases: TGCAGTGCTAGTTGGGGACAGGGGAGAGGGGAAAAACTGTTTTTT.

The CDR3 nucleotides are TGTGCCAGCAGCACCCCCCGGACAGGGCCCTCAGACACCGGGGAGCTGTTTTTT. Its translation is CASSTPRTGPSDTGELFF. The chain uses TRBV9 and TRBJ2-2; 8 bases match TRBD1. J lost 3 bases, V lost 4 bases, and 14 bases had no gene match. CDR1 and CDR2 (germline): SGDLS, YYNGEE. The CDR3 totals 18 residues.

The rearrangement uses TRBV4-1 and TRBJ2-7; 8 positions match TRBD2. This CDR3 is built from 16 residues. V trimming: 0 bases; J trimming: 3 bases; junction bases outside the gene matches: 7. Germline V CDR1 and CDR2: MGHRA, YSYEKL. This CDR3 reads CASSQDNLAGLYEQYF. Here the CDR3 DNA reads TGCGCCAGCAGCCAAGATAATCTAGCGGGCCTCTACGAGCAGTACTTC.

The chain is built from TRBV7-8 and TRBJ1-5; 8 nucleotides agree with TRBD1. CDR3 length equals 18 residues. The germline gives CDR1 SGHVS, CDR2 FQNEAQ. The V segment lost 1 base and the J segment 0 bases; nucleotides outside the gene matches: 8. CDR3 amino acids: CASSLGWTGLYSNQPQHF. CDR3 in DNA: TGTGCCAGCAGCTTAGGGTGGACAGGGCTATATAGCAATCAGCCCCAGCATTTT.

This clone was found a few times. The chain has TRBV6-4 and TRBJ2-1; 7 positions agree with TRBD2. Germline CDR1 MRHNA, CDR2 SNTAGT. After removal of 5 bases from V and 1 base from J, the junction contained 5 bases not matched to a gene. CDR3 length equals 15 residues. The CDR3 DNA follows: TGTGCCAGCAGTTTGCTAGCGGAATCCTACAATGAGCAGTTCTTC. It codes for CASSLLAESYNEQFF.

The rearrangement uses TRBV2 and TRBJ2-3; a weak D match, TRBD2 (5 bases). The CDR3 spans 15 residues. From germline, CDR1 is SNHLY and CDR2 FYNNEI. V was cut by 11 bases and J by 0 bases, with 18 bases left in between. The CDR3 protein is CAEPGGDGSTDTQYF. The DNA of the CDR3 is TGTGCCGAACCCGGAGGAGATGGGAGCACAGATACGCAGTATTTT. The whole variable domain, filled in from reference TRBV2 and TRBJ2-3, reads EPEVTQTPSHQVTQMGQEVILRCVPISNHLYFYWYRQILGQKVEFLVSFYNNEISEKSEIFDDQFSVERPDGSNFTLKIRSTKLEDSAMYFCAEPGGDGSTDTQYFGPGTRLTVL.

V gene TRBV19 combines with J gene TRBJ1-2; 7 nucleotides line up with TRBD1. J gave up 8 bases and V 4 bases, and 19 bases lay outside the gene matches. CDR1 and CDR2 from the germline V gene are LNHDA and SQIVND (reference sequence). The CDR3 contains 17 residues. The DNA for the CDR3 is TGTGCCAGTAGTACCCCCGGGACAGCTCTATACTCTTGGGGCTACACCTTC. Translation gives CASSTPGTALYSWGYTF.

The CDR3 sequence: CASSLESSGRINEQYF. The CDR3 DNA sequence: TGTGCCAGCAGCTTAGAGTCTAGCGGGAGGATTAACGAGCAGTACTTC. The V gene is TRBV7-6, the J gene TRBJ2-7; TRBD2 matches at 11 bases. J gave up 5 bases and V 1 base, and 7 bases lay outside the gene matches. The V gene's germline CDR1 is SGHVS and CDR2 FNYEAQ. The CDR3 is made up of 16 amino acids.

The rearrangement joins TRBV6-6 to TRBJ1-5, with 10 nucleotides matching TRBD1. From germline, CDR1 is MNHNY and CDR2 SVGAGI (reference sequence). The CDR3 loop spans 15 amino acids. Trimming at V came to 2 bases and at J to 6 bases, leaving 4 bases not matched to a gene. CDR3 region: CASSYTTGGGQPQHF. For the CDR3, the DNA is TGTGCCAGCAGTTACACGACAGGGGGCGGTCAGCCCCAGCATTTT.

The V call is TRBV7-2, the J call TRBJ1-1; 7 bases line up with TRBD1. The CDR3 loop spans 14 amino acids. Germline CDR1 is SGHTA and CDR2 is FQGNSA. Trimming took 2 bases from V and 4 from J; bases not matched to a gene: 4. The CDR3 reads CASSLSGGTTEAFF. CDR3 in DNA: TGTGCCAGCAGCTTATCAGGGGGTACCACTGAAGCTTTCTTT. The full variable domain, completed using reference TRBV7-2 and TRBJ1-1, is GAGVSQSPSNKVTEKGKDVELRCDPISGHTALYWYRQSLGQGLEFLIYFQGNSAPDKSGLPSDRFSAERTGGSVSTLTIQRTQQEDSAVYLCASSLSGGTTEAFFGQGTRLTVV.

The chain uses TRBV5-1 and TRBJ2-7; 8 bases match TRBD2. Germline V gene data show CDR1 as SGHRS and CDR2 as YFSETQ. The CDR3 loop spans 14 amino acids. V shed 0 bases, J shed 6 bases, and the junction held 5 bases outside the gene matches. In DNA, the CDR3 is TGCGCCAGCAGCTTGGATGCGAGCGGGAGCGAGCAGTACTTC. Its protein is CASSLDASGSEQYF.

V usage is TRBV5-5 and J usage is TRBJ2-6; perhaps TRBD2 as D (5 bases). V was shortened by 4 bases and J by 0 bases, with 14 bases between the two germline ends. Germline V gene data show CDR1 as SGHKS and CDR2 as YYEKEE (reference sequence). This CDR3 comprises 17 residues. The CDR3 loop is CASSLNARGSGANVLTF. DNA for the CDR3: TGTGCCAGCAGCCTTAACGCACGGGGCTCTGGGGCCAACGTCCTGACTTTC.

The CDR3 loop reads CASSSTSGGAGYNEQFF. In DNA form, the CDR3 reads TGTGCCAGCAGCTCCACTAGCGGGGGGGCAGGGTACAATGAGCAGTTCTTC. The chain has TRBV7-2 and TRBJ2-1; 13 bases are shared with TRBD2. V was clipped by 4 bases and J by 4 bases; unmatched bases: 7. Germline assignment: CDR1 SGHTA and CDR2 FQGNSA. The CDR3 extends over 17 amino acids.

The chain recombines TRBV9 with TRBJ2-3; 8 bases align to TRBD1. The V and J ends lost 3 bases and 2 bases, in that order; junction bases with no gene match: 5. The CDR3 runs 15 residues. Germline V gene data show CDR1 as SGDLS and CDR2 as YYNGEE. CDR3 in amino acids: CASSARQGPTDTQYF. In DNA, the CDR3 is TGTGCCAGCAGCGCCCGACAGGGGCCCACAGATACGCAGTATTTT.

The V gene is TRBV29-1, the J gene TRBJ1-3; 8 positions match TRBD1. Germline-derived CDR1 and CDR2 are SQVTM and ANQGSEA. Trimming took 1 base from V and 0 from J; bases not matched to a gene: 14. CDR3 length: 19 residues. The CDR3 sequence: CSVEGSWAGGESSGNTIYF. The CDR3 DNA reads TGCAGCGTTGAAGGAAGTTGGGCAGGGGGCGAGAGCTCTGGAAACACCATATATTTT.

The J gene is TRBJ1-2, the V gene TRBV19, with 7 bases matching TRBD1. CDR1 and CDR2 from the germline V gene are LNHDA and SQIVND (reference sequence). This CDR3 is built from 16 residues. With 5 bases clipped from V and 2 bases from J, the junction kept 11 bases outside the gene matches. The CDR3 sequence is CASSVFPGGSNYGYTF. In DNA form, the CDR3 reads TGTGCCAGTAGTGTCTTTCCAGGGGGATCAAACTATGGCTACACCTTC.

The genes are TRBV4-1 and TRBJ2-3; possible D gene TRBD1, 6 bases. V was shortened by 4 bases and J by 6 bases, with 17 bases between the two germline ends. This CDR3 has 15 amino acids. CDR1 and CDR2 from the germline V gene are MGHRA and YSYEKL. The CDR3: CASSRQDSRGDTQYF. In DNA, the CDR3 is TGCGCCAGCAGCCGTCAGGACAGTAGGGGGGATACGCAGTATTTT.

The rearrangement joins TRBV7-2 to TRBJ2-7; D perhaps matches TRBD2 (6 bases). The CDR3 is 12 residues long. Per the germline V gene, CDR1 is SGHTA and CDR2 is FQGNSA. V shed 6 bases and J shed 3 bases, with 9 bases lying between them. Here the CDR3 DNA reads TGTGCCAGCAGGGGGGGTCTCTACGAGCAGTACTTC. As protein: CASRGGLYEQYF.